The TCR beta chain described here comes from a study of cytomegalovirus exposure and HLA in healthy donors. This clone showed up just a few times. Primers included in the PCR were 60 Vbeta and 13 Jbeta primers. This table comes from immunoSEQ multiplex PCR, and its TCRdb copy is limited to in-frame clones, with some not included. The data contain about 150,000 clones, 80% of them singletons. The sequenced sample consisted of PBMCs. The sequence derives from a young man in good health and CMV-seronegative.

CDR3 residues: CASSEVGGDQPQHF. The CDR3 coding sequence is TGTGCCAGCAGTGAAGTGGGAGGGGATCAGCCCCAGCATTTT. The chain is built from TRBV25-1 and TRBJ1-5, with D perhaps matching TRBD1 (5 bases). CDR1 and CDR2 (germline): MGHDK, SYGVNS. V was shortened by 2 bases and J by 5 bases, with 10 bases between the two germline ends. The CDR3 runs to 14 residues.